This TCR beta chain was sequenced for a study of response to subunit inactivated influenza vaccine. Study-level findings and limits: It was the authors' suggestion that each seasonal influenza vaccination recruits few new T cells.

V gave up 1 base and J gave up 5 bases, with 14 bases separating them. CDR1 is SEHNR, CDR2 FQNEAQ, per germline (reference sequence). CDR3 length: 16 amino acids. As regards this clonotype: Its antigen is unidentified.

TCRdb passed the RT-PCR reads through MiXCR, listing each CDR3 protein once. The sample includes under 200,000 distinct CDR3 sequences, roughly 10% seen only once; the top ten take 35% to 40%. Source: CD8+ T cells sorted from PBMCs, taken less than 30 months after vaccination. The clonotype originates from a man between 50 and 69 years old who received an inactivated influenza vaccine. This chain links TRBV7-9 with TRBJ2-2; D remains ambiguous. CDR3 sequence: CASSLGVSGSTGELFF. The CDR3 DNA sequence: TGTGCCAGCAGCTTAGGGGTCTCAGGATCAACCGGGGAGCTGTTTTTT. Together with reference TRBV7-9 and TRBJ2-2, the CDR3 gives the full variable domain: DTGVSQNPRHKITKRGQNVTFRCDPISEHNRLYWYRQTLGQGPEFLTYFQNEAQLEKSRLLSDRFSAERPKGSFSTLEIQRTEQGDSAMYLCASSLGVSGSTGELFFGEGSRLTVL.